This record looks at one TCR beta chain sequence and its context. This record belongs to a study of cytomegalovirus exposure and HLA in healthy donors. Losses at the gene ends were 4 bases for V and 1 base for J; bases not matched to a gene: 7. Germline values: CDR1 SGHRS, CDR2 YFSETQ. The CDR3 extends over 16 amino acids. Donors sampled were nominally healthy, though unrecorded immune exposures were likely. PCR primers comprised 60 Vbeta and 13 Jbeta primers. In the source study's methods: The authors later counted around 80 million unique TCR beta chains, 9 million to 14 million of them shared. The assay was immunoSEQ multiplex PCR, and TCRdb's table has in-frame clones only and misses some. From that table come the V and J calls and clone size; the DNA was used to work out D and trimming. The repertoire has 120,000 or so clones, less than 85% of them found once; the top ten carry about an eighth.

The specimen sequenced was PBMCs. The TCR originated in a man aged 30 to 39 in good health and CMV-seropositive. V is TRBV5-1 and J is TRBJ2-1; 8 bases match TRBD1. CDR3 coding DNA: TGCGCCAGCAGCCCCAGGGGGCTAGGGTCCTACAATGAGCAGTTCTTC. It yields the protein CASSPRGLGSYNEQFF. Full variable domain (rest looked up from reference TRBV5-1 and TRBJ2-1): KAGVTQTPRYLIKTRGQQVTLSCSPISGHRSVSWYQQTPGQGLQFLFEYFSETQRNKGNFPGRFSGRQFSNSRSEMNVSTLELGDSALYLCASSPRGLGSYNEQFFGPGTRLTVL.